Listed below are T cell receptor beta chains from one sample, sequenced in a study of cytomegalovirus exposure and HLA in healthy donors. TCRdb's table, derived via immunoSEQ multiplex PCR, lists solely in-frame clones and lacks some. This sample yields about 82,000 clones, of which around 85% are seen a single time; roughly 12% belongs to the top ten. Sequencing was performed on PBMCs. These TCRs come from a human donor in good health. The CDR3 runs from the conserved cysteine through the conserved F or W. The order of the fields is clone size, D gene, V gene, J gene, CDR3 protein, CDR3 DNA. A D gene is named only where the DNA matches it firmly. The size of a clone is reported for some rows only, either as once, few or many, or as a class for expanded clones.

once	NA	TRBV6-5	TRBJ1-1	CASSYRSGDTEAFF	TGTGCCAGCAGTTACCGCTCAGGGGACACTGAAGCTTTCTTT
NA	NA	TRBV21-1	TRBJ2-5	CATQETQYF	TGTGCCACGCAAGAGACCCAGTACTTC
few	NA	TRBV18	TRBJ1-1	CASSGQGIEAFF	TGTGCCAGCTCAGGTCAGGGGATTGAAGCTTTCTTT
NA	NA	TRBV19	TRBJ1-5	CASSIRDTNQPQHF	TGTGCCAGTAGTATCCGGGACACCAATCAGCCCCAGCATTTT
NA	TRBD1	TRBV29-1	TRBJ1-1	CSISDRGKNTEAFF	TGCAGCATCTCGGACAGGGGGAAGAACACTGAAGCTTTCTTT
NA	NA	TRBV5-1	TRBJ2-3	CASSGTGVGDTQYF	TGCGCCAGCAGCGGAACGGGGGTAGGAGATACGCAGTATTTT
NA	TRBD1	TRBV4-3	TRBJ2-1	CASSQMTGLNEQFF	TGCGCCAGCAGCCAAATGACAGGGCTCAATGAGCAGTTCTTC
NA	TRBD2	TRBV2	TRBJ2-7	CASSDRGAYEQYF	TGTGCCAGCAGTGATCGGGGGGCCTACGAGCAGTACTTC
NA	NA	TRBV7-6	TRBJ1-5	CASSLGANSNQPQHF	TGTGCCAGCAGCTTAGGGGCAAATAGCAATCAGCCCCAGCATTTT
NA	NA	TRBV6-5	TRBJ2-1	CASSPHGGYNEQFF	TGTGCCAGCAGTCCTCACGGGGGTTACAATGAGCAGTTCTTC
NA	NA	TRBV5-5	TRBJ2-7	CASSPRGAKSYEQYF	TGTGCCAGCAGTCCCCGGGGGGCGAAGTCCTACGAGCAGTACTTC
NA	NA	TRBV30	TRBJ1-1	CAWSVRGRTEAFF	TGTGCCTGGAGTGTACGGGGGAGGACTGAAGCTTTCTTT
NA	NA	TRBV4-2	TRBJ2-2	CASTRRGLLSSTGELFF	TGTGCCAGCACACGGAGGGGCCTTCTATCAAGCACCGGGGAGCTGTTTTTT
NA	TRBD2	TRBV7-2	TRBJ2-1	CASSLGGATYNEQFF	TGTGCCAGCAGCCTCGGGGGGGCAACCTACAATGAGCAGTTCTTC
once	NA	TRBV6-6	TRBJ1-5	CASSPGSLTPQNF	TGTGCCAGCAGCCCAGGGTCCCTTACGCCCCAGAATTTT
few	NA	TRBV7-2	TRBJ2-3	CASSSPRDTQYF	TGTGCCAGCAGCTCACCCCGGGATACGCAGTATTTT
NA	NA	TRBV6-6	TRBJ1-1	CASSYYPPGYTEAFF	TGTGCCAGCAGTTACTACCCTCCGGGGTACACTGAAGCTTTCTTT
once	NA	TRBV6-5	TRBJ1-2	CASSYGRALGYTF	TGTGCCAGCAGTTACGGCAGGGCCCTAGGCTACACCTTC
NA	NA	TRBV5-1	TRBJ2-7	CASSLGRGRVEQYF	TGCGCCAGCAGCTTGGGCAGGGGTCGGGTCGAGCAGTACTTC
NA	TRBD1	TRBV25-1	TRBJ1-2	CASGDSNYGYTF	TGTGCCAGCGGGGACAGCAACTATGGCTACACCTTC
NA	TRBD1	TRBV9	TRBJ1-2	CASSTEGQFAGYTF	TGTGCCAGCAGCACCGAGGGACAGTTCGCTGGCTACACCTTC
NA	NA	TRBV6-1	TRBJ1-1	CASRGRAGNTEAFF	TGTGCCAGCCGTGGGAGGGCTGGGAACACTGAAGCTTTCTTT
NA	TRBD2	TRBV28	TRBJ2-5	CASSLGTSGGLQETQYF	TGTGCCAGCAGTTTAGGGACTAGCGGGGGCCTTCAAGAGACCCAGTACTTC
NA	NA	TRBV7-2	TRBJ2-7	CASSFGVGAYEQYF	TGTGCCAGCAGCTTCGGGGTTGGGGCCTACGAGCAGTACTTC
NA	NA	TRBV4-3	TRBJ1-3	CASSQVWAAGNTIYF	TGCGCCAGCAGCCAAGTATGGGCAGCTGGAAACACCATATATTTT
few	NA	TRBV6-5	TRBJ2-1	CASSYGGTEQFF	TGTGCCAGCAGTTACGGGGGGACTGAGCAGTTCTTC
NA	NA	TRBV5-1	TRBJ1-1	CASSWAGVEGTEAFF	TGCGCCAGCAGCTGGGCGGGGGTTGAGGGAACTGAAGCTTTCTTT
NA	NA	TRBV5-6	TRBJ1-5	CASSSEVDNQPQHF	TGTGCCAGCAGCTCCGAGGTGGACAATCAGCCCCAGCATTTT
NA	TRBD1	TRBV7-9	TRBJ1-5	CASSLGRDRVGNQPQHF	TGTGCCAGCAGCTTAGGCCGGGACAGGGTAGGGAATCAGCCCCAGCATTTT
NA	NA	TRBV5-1	TRBJ1-2	CASSGEPTAVGGYTF	TGCGCCAGCAGCGGGGAACCGACAGCAGTCGGGGGCTACACCTTC
NA	NA	TRBV12-5	TRBJ2-7	CASARRGGDGEQYF	TGTGCTAGTGCCCGGAGAGGGGGGGACGGGGAGCAGTACTTC
NA	TRBD2	TRBV15	TRBJ2-3	CATSRDRGGGPDTQYF	TGTGCCACCAGCAGAGATCGGGGCGGGGGGCCAGATACGCAGTATTTT
NA	TRBD1	TRBV18	TRBJ2-7	CASSRWDRHYEQYF	TGTGCCAGCTCCCGCTGGGACAGACACTACGAGCAGTACTTC
NA	NA	TRBV2	TRBJ1-5	CASSKLAGKGQPQHF	TGTGCCAGCAGTAAGCTCGCAGGGAAGGGCCAGCCCCAGCATTTT
once	NA	TRBV7-2	TRBJ2-7	CASSPYRQASSYEQYF	TGTGCCAGCAGCCCCTACAGACAGGCCAGCTCCTACGAGCAGTACTTC
NA	TRBD1	TRBV29-1	TRBJ2-3	CSARQGSDTQYF	TGCAGCGCCCGACAGGGGTCAGATACGCAGTATTTT
NA	NA	TRBV10-3	TRBJ2-7	CAISALGGSEQYF	TGTGCCATCAGCGCCCTTGGGGGGTCCGAGCAGTACTTC
few	NA	TRBV6-5	TRBJ1-2	CASSLVGGRYGYTF	TGTGCCAGCAGTTTGGTCGGGGGGCGGTATGGCTACACCTTC
NA	NA	TRBV6-5	TRBJ2-1	CASSYSGGTYNEQFF	TGTGCCAGCAGTTACAGTGGGGGCACCTACAATGAGCAGTTCTTC
NA	TRBD1	TRBV5-1	TRBJ2-7	CASSQGTAEQYF	TGCGCCAGCAGCCAAGGGACAGCCGAGCAGTACTTC
NA	TRBD1	TRBV30	TRBJ1-4	CAWDRVGEKLFF	TGTGCCTGGGACAGGGTTGGAGAAAAACTGTTTTTT
few	NA	TRBV5-6	TRBJ2-5	CASRFGLTGEVRETQYF	TGTGCCAGCAGGTTTGGTCTAACAGGGGAGGTACGAGAGACCCAGTACTTC
once	NA	TRBV10-3	TRBJ2-7	CAISAGYEQYF	TGTGCCATCAGTGCAGGCTACGAGCAGTACTTC
NA	NA	TRBV6-1	TRBJ1-2	CASSENREPGYTF	TGTGCCAGCAGTGAAAACAGGGAGCCTGGCTACACCTTC
NA	TRBD2	TRBV29-1	TRBJ2-1	CSVELLARGGYNEQFF	TGCAGCGTTGAACTCCTGGCGCGGGGGGGCTACAATGAGCAGTTCTTC
NA	NA	TRBV5-6	TRBJ1-2	CASSLGRKQVLGGYTF	TGTGCCAGCAGCTTGGGGCGTAAACAGGTCCTTGGGGGCTACACCTTC
NA	NA	TRBV5-1	TRBJ2-7	CASSLTSSYEQYF	TGCGCCAGCAGCTTGACTAGCAGCTACGAGCAGTACTTC
NA	NA	TRBV18	TRBJ2-7	CASSPAAARGGYEQYF	TGTGCCAGCTCACCAGCGGCCGCGCGGGGAGGCTACGAGCAGTACTTC